The entry that follows covers one T cell receptor beta chain sequence. Before thyroid surgery, none of the patients had received any treatment. TCRdb re-called the PCR reads with MiXCR. Among about 14,000 clones, about 23% were seen once, and the ten largest hold around 3.3%. This CDR3 contains 13 residues. The V and J ends lost 5 bases and 7 bases respectively, with 13 bases between them. The germline V gene has CDR1 SGHNT and CDR2 YENEEA. These data are taken from a study of metastatic and nonmetastatic thyroid tumors. The rearrangement joins TRBV11-3 to TRBJ2-3; D is unclear. The clonotype originates from a female donor with papillary thyroid cancer or a benign thyroid nodule (not recorded which). Some clones in this sample may be carry-over from other donors' samples. The sequenced material came from blood. The DNA for the CDR3 is TGTGCCAGCAGCCCCTCCAGGATGCATACGCAGTATTTT. This gives the protein CASSPSRMHTQYF.